This entry features one TCR beta chain sequence. The antigen it binds to is not known. The input lacks base qualities; no much larger clone sits a single base away. These data originate in a study of shared clonotypes between healthy human individuals (dated by TCRdb to 2020 to 2022). About the full investigation: The cohort comprised a couple of women and a few men aged 18 to 49 years. Different laboratories and diverse techniques were used to prepare libraries and sequence TCR repertoires, to increase sequencing depth and limit assay-specific biases. For each donor, CD4 naive and CD4 memory were each run on three plates, CD8 naive on two plates, and CD8 memory on one plate. Between about 0.94 and 8.9 billion PBMCs per donor were obtained by leukapheresis. To estimate repertoire size and how much clonotypes are shared between individuals, the study performed deep sequencing of blood TCR repertoires from 4 to 6 healthy adults.

The donors were healthy, HIV-negative adults with no recently reported acute infections or vaccinations. All donors were Caucasian adults living in Nashville, Tennessee, USA. Magnetic negative selection was used to enrich CD4+ T cells, after which naive cells were positively selected on CD45RA and the negative fraction became the memory subset. After blood collection by leukapheresis, PBMCs were isolated using Ficoll-Histopaque density gradient centrifugation and then cryopreserved in the vapor phase of liquid nitrogen. Analytical flow cytometry was used to check the purity and quantity of every magnetically sorted T cell population. Genomic DNA was isolated from every sorted fraction and measured by UV absorbance on a Nanodrop 2000c. Results the study describes overall, beyond this receptor: Higher generation probabilities were observed for clonotypes shared by all four sorted-subset donors than for non-shared clonotypes. Naive subsets generally had larger estimated clonotype richness than memory subsets. Around 5% of naive CD4, 3.5% of naive CD8, 2% to 2.5% of memory CD4, and approximately 0.4% of memory CD8 clonotypes were shared across several donors. Incomplete sequencing was indicated by rarefaction of sorted-subset datasets, despite the large sequencing depth. Because the study included only a small number of donors, the genetic and exposure-history diversity represented was limited. Based on pairwise subsampling, the degree of clonotype sharing among donors was expected to be affected by sequencing depth. Sampling was restricted to blood, and TCR repertoires in tissue are likely to differ from TCR repertoires in blood.

V and J are trimmed by 4 bases and 4 bases, and the gene matches miss 3 bases of the junction. The germline V gene encodes CDR1 SGHRS and CDR2 YFSETQ. The CDR3 sequence holds 14 residues, the cysteine and phenylalanine included. The DNA shown is the 42-base CDR3, in frame from base 1. Using the deep immunoSEQ assay, multiplex PCR amplified TCR CDR3 regions from genomic DNA. For each cell subset, the extracted genomic DNA was distributed evenly across all wells of several immunoSEQ 96-well plates, and each plate served as one replicate. For sorted subsets, each replicate PCR was loaded with about 0.2 ug genomic DNA, equivalent to roughly 30,000 T cell genomes. Purified libraries were measured with a Qubit 3.0 fluorometer, size-checked on a Bioanalyzer 2100, and measured again with the KAPA Library Quantification kit. A separate single-read 150-cycle Illumina NextSeq 550 flow cell was used to sequence each immunoSEQ 96-well plate. The authors processed their data as follows. The immunoSEQ output contained only junctional sequences without quality scores, so filtering could not match that applied to full-length reads. Sequences were annotated with PyIR, a Python wrapper for IgBLAST v1.9, and V/J genes and CDR3 were assigned using IMGT germline references. Reads were filtered out if the reads had weak V/J assignments (E-value above 1e-6), no CDR3, stop codons, out-of-frame junctions, or ambiguous translated residues. V3J clonotypes were defined by identical inferred V gene, J gene, and CDR3 amino acid sequence. Percentage overlap between repertoires was calculated by dividing the number of shared unique clonotypes by the size of the smaller repertoire. Repertoire richness was assessed with RTK rarefaction, the Chao1 estimator, and Recon v2.1 estimates of unobserved clonotypes. OLGA was used to compute generation probabilities for all TCRbeta clonotypes that the gDNA method yielded from a few donors. The table comes from immuneACCESS by way of TCRdb, which keeps in-frame sequences with V and J called. Part of the clones is missing from these tables; in studies checked, under half for an unresolved V gene and the rest for unknown reasons. The V and J calls and clone size were taken over from that table, and D and trimming were inferred from the DNA. Counted in this sample were millions of clones; about 95% of them appeared once. The top ten hold under 0.15% of the sample.

Sequenced: naive CD4+ T cells sorted from blood. Explained via the paper, the cell subset or site label denotes: CD45RA+ positively selected. The clonotype originates from a man in his late teens or twenties in good health. Recombination linked TRBV5-1 to TRBJ2-3; TRBD1 lines up with 10 middle nucleotides. The bases are TGCGCCAGCAGCAGGACAGGGGGAGCAGATACGCAGTATTTT. It translates to CASSRTGGADTQYF.